These 5 T cell receptor beta chains came from one sample sequenced in a study of CD8 T cells in ankylosing spondylitis. In TCRdb, the 5' RACE reads were re-called with MiXCR into one record per CDR3 protein. Of about 130,000 distinct CDR3 sequences in the sample, about 7% were seen once. Sequences were obtained from blood, either unsorted or a sorted T cell fraction (not recorded which). The source is a female donor with ankylosing spondylitis or in good health (not recorded which).

The V call is TRBV7-6, the J call TRBJ1-1; D is uncertain. The CDR3 has 14 residues. V was trimmed by 7 bases and J by 7 bases, leaving 19 bases between them. Germline V CDR1 and CDR2: SGHVS, FNYEAQ. Written as DNA, the CDR3 is TGTGCCAGCAAAGAACAATCAGGAGGAATTGAAGCTTTCTTT. Its translation is CASKEQSGGIEAFF. The whole variable domain, remainder taken from reference TRBV7-6 and TRBJ1-1, is GAGVSQSPRYKVTKRGQDVALRCDPISGHVSLYWYRQALGQGPEFLTYFNYEAQQDKSGLPNDRFSAERPEGSISTLTIQRTEQRDSAMYRCASKEQSGGIEAFFGQGTRLTVV.

In its sample, this clonotype was seen many times. This rearrangement joins TRBV15 to TRBJ1-2; TRBD1 matches 9 bases. The CDR3 length is 14 residues. V shed 3 bases and J 6 bases; nucleotides not matched to a gene: 5. Germline-derived CDR1 and CDR2 are LNHNV and YYDKDF (reference sequence). For the CDR3, the DNA is TGTGCCACCAGCAGGGACAGGGGACGCGATGGCTACACCTTC. It codes for CATSRDRGRDGYTF.

This clonotype was counted at least ten times. The chain's CDR3 is CASSQDWPGLGSPLHF. CDR3 sequence (DNA): TGCGCCAGCAGCCAAGATTGGCCAGGTCTGGGTTCACCCCTCCACTTT. The chain uses TRBV4-3 and TRBJ1-6, with unresolved D. This CDR3 spans 16 amino acids. Germline CDR1 LGHNA, CDR2 YSLEER. Trimming took 0 bases from V and 9 from J, leaving 15 bases between them.

This clonotype was counted at least ten times. The rearrangement links TRBV6-2 or TRBV6-3 to TRBJ2-7; either TRBD1 or TRBD2 may fit D (5 bases each). Trimming pared 2 bases from V and 3 bases from J, leaving 8 bases between. This CDR3 is 13 amino acids long. Germline V gene lookup returns CDR1 MNHEY and CDR2 SVGEGT. CDR3 bases: TGTGCCAGCAGTTACAGGGGAGACTACGAGCAGTACTTC. As protein: CASSYRGDYEQYF.

This clonotype was found many times. This chain joins TRBV12-3 or TRBV12-4 and TRBJ2-1, with a weak D call TRBD2 (6 bases). The CDR3 has 15 amino acids. Trimming removed 1 base from V and 15 bases from J, with 22 bases in between. CDR3 in DNA: TGTGCCAGCAGTTTAGGGGGGGTGGGCTTCCCAATGCCGTTCTTC. It codes for CASSLGGVGFPMPFF.